This T cell receptor (beta chain) originates from a study of spatial heterogeneity in lung cancer. Study background: A unique TCR and UMI combination showed up more than ten times in raw reads, on average.

Every TCR cDNA molecule bore a unique molecular identifier. In TCRdb, the 5' RACE reads were re-called with MiXCR into one record per CDR3 protein. The table shows 15,000 to 20,000 distinct CDR3 sequences, with over 20% occurring only once. Time point specified: sample taken at primary tumor resection. Extraction of whole RNA from tumor, nontumor lung or frozen PBMC preceded unsorted sequencing. A total of about 73 untreated early-stage non-small cell lung cancer patients served as donors. Trimming removed 1 base at V and 5 bases at J, with 10 bases between. CDR1 and CDR2 (germline): PRHDT, FYEKMQ (reference sequence). This CDR3 contains 14 residues.

The source is a female donor with early-stage non-small cell lung cancer. The sequencing here drew on PBMCs, taken at surgery. This rearrangement joins TRBV13 to TRBJ2-3; D uncertain. The CDR3 spells CASSLDARQDTQYF. CDR3 coding DNA: TGTGCCAGCAGCTTAGATGCCCGGCAAGATACGCAGTATTTT. Complete variable domain (other parts from reference TRBV13 and TRBJ2-3): AAGVIQSPRHLIKEKRETATLKCYPIPRHDTVYWYQQGPGQDPQFLISFYEKMQSDKGSIPDRFSAQQFSDYHSELNMSSLELGDSALYFCASSLDARQDTQYFGPGTRLTVL.